The next 17 T cell receptor beta chains were all read from a single sample in a study of cytomegalovirus exposure and HLA in healthy donors. PCR was performed using 60 Vbeta and 13 Jbeta primers. Method: immunoSEQ multiplex PCR; TCRdb's copy keeps in-frame clones and lacks some. The sample carries tens of thousands of clones, approximately 77% recorded once. Sequenced input: PBMCs. These receptors all come from a man aged 30 to 45 in good health and CMV-seronegative.

V usage is TRBV5-4 and J usage is TRBJ1-2; a possible D gene is TRBD1 (6 bases). Per germline, CDR1 SGHNT and CDR2 YYREEE (reference sequence). V was shortened by 4 bases and J by 4 bases, with 11 bases between the two germline ends. This CDR3 contains 13 residues. The CDR3 coding sequence is TGTGCCAGCAGCATACAGGGCAGCTATGGCTACACCTTC. It encodes CASSIQGSYGYTF.

This chain links TRBV10-1 with TRBJ2-3, with D hard to call. V was pared by 4 bases and J by 3 bases, with 14 bases between. CDR1 and CDR2 from the germline V gene are WNHNN and SYGVQD (reference sequence). This CDR3 contains 15 residues. CDR3 DNA: TGCGCCAGCAGTGCGACGAGGTCTGGGACAGATACGCAGTATTTT. This codes for CASSATRSGTDTQYF.

This chain connects TRBV5-5 to TRBJ2-7, with TRBD1 identical over 10 bases. The V gene end was trimmed by 1 base and the J gene end by 3 bases; junction bases not matched to a gene: 4. This CDR3 region has 15 residues. The V gene's germline CDR1 is SGHKS and CDR2 YYEKEE (reference sequence). CDR3 sequence (DNA): TGTGCCAGCAGCTTGATGGGACAGGGGCTCTACGAGCAGTACTTC. This codes for CASSLMGQGLYEQYF.

The V and J genes are TRBV30 and TRBJ1-4; 8 nucleotides align to TRBD1. CDR1 is GTSNPN and CDR2 is SVGIG in the germline V gene (reference sequence). The CDR3 has 17 amino acids. Losses at the gene ends were 0 bases for V and 6 bases for J; bases not matched to a gene: 12. This CDR3 is CAWSVRQGTRSDEKLFF. CDR3 sequence (DNA): TGTGCCTGGAGTGTACGACAGGGGACGCGTAGCGATGAAAAACTGTTTTTT. Based on the CDR3 plus reference TRBV30 and TRBJ1-4, the full variable domain is SQTIHQWPATLVQPVGSPLSLECTVEGTSNPNLYWYRQAAGRGLQLLFYSVGIGQISSEVPQNLSASRPQDRQFILSSKKLLLSDSGFYLCAWSVRQGTRSDEKLFFGSGTQLSVL.

This sequence joins TRBV15 and TRBJ2-5; 10 bases are a match to TRBD1. The germline CDR1 and CDR2 sequences are LNHNV and YYDKDF (reference sequence). The CDR3 spans 16 residues. V lost 0 bases and J lost 5; bases outside the gene matches: 6. CDR3 region: CATSRDKTGGRETQYF. The CDR3 coding sequence is TGTGCCACCAGCAGAGATAAGACAGGGGGCAGGGAGACCCAGTACTTC.

The rearrangement links TRBV4-1 to TRBJ2-5, with D maybe TRBD1 (5 bases). Between the trimmed V and J ends, which lost 4 bases and 5 bases, there was a span of 26 bases. CDR1 and CDR2 from the germline V gene are MGHRA and YSYEKL. The CDR3 has 18 amino acids. The CDR3 reads CASSLQITGSRTRETQYF. The CDR3 DNA reads TGCGCCAGCAGCCTCCAAATTACAGGTTCCCGCACCAGGGAGACCCAGTACTTC.

The table lists this clone with a count of one. The chain joins TRBV5-1 to TRBJ2-5; TRBD2 aligns across 14 bases. This CDR3 spans 16 amino acids. Losses at the gene ends were 4 bases for V and 5 bases for J; bases not matched to a gene: 7. Germline CDR1 is SGHRS and CDR2 is YFSETQ. CDR3 bases: TGCGCCAGCAGCAGGGGGACTAGCGGGAGTTTGGAGACCCAGTACTTC. Its translation: CASSRGTSGSLETQYF. The full variable domain, completed using reference TRBV5-1 and TRBJ2-5, is KAGVTQTPRYLIKTRGQQVTLSCSPISGHRSVSWYQQTPGQGLQFLFEYFSETQRNKGNFPGRFSGRQFSNSRSEMNVSTLELGDSALYLCASSRGTSGSLETQYFGPGTRLLVL.

This clone was seen once. The chain is built from TRBV4-2 and TRBJ1-6, with 8 bases that match TRBD1. Trimming at V came to 3 bases and at J to 6 bases, leaving 7 bases not matched to a gene. Germline CDR1 reads LGHNA; CDR2 reads YNFKEQ. This CDR3 contains 16 residues. CDR3 residues: CASSQQGAASNSPLHF. DNA for the CDR3: TGTGCCAGCAGCCAGCAGGGGGCCGCGAGTAATTCACCCCTCCACTTT.

CDR3 in DNA: TGCAGCGTTGAGACAGGGGGCGGCGGCTACACCTTC. Translation: CSVETGGGGYTF. The V and J genes are TRBV29-1 and TRBJ1-2, with 10 bases lining up with TRBD1. The CDR3 contains 12 residues. Losses at the gene ends were 3 bases for V and 8 bases for J; bases not matched to a gene: 3. Per germline, CDR1 SQVTM and CDR2 ANQGSEA.

The rearrangement joins TRBV7-2 to TRBJ2-2, with D possibly matching TRBD1 (8 bases). Germline V gene sequence: CDR1 SGHTA, CDR2 FQGNSA. The CDR3 totals 17 residues. The V end was cut by 2 bases, the J end by 5 bases, with 18 bases between. CDR3: CASSLRAGQGGTGELFF. CDR3 in DNA: TGTGCCAGCAGCTTAAGGGCCGGACAGGGAGGGACCGGGGAGCTGTTTTTT. The whole variable domain, remainder taken from reference TRBV7-2 and TRBJ2-2, is GAGVSQSPSNKVTEKGKDVELRCDPISGHTALYWYRQSLGQGLEFLIYFQGNSAPDKSGLPSDRFSAERTGGSVSTLTIQRTQQEDSAVYLCASSLRAGQGGTGELFFGEGSRLTVL.

V gene TRBV7-9 combines with J gene TRBJ2-3; tentative D call: TRBD1 (5 bases). Trimming pared 5 bases from V and 3 bases from J, leaving 15 bases between. Germline values: CDR1 SEHNR, CDR2 FQNEAQ (reference sequence). This CDR3 is built from 15 residues. The CDR3 sequence is CASSHGSAGTDTQYF. The CDR3 DNA reads TGTGCCAGCAGCCATGGTTCGGCAGGGACAGATACGCAGTATTTT.

The rearrangement links TRBV5-4 to TRBJ1-2, with 8 nucleotides matching TRBD1. Germline CDR1 reads SGHNT; CDR2 reads YYREEE (reference sequence). After removal of 0 bases from V and 2 bases from J, the junction contained 3 bases not matched to a gene. This CDR3 comprises 15 residues. In nucleotides, the CDR3 is TGTGCCAGCAGCTTGGCGACAGGGGACAACTATGGCTACACCTTC. Translation gives CASSLATGDNYGYTF.

The rearrangement joins TRBV20-1 to TRBJ2-1, with a possible D match to TRBD2 (7 bases). V lost 5 bases and J 13 bases, leaving 15 bases between the germline ends. The CDR3 is made up of 11 amino acids. From germline, CDR1 is DFQATT and CDR2 SNEGSKA (reference sequence). The CDR3, as DNA: TGCAGTGCTGACCGGTGGGGGGGCCAGTTCTTC. Encoded protein: CSADRWGGQFF.

The CDR3 DNA reads as TGTGCCACCGCACAATATCCCAGGGTCTGCGAGTGTGGCTACACCTTC. Translating gives CATAQYPRVCECGYTF. This chain uses TRBV21-1 with TRBJ1-2; the table's D call, TRBD1, has no DNA check behind it. TRBV21-1 is a recognized pseudogene. The CDR3 covers 16 residues.

The rearrangement joins TRBV7-2 to TRBJ2-5; 11 bases line up with TRBD2. V trimming: 2 bases; J trimming: 5 bases; junction bases outside the gene matches: 7. The germline CDR1 and CDR2 sequences are SGHTA and FQGNSA. CDR3 size: 16 residues. As DNA, the CDR3 is TGTGCCAGCAGCTTAATAGCGGGGGGGACCTGGGAGACCCAGTACTTC. Its protein product is CASSLIAGGTWETQYF.

The rearrangement joins TRBV6-6 to TRBJ2-3; D is unresolved. From germline, CDR1 is MNHNY and CDR2 SVGAGI (reference sequence). CDR3 length: 12 residues. Trimming left V 5 bases short and J 6 bases short, with 9 bases between. CDR3 sequence: CASSTIPDTQYF. CDR3 DNA: TGTGCCAGCAGTACTATCCCCGATACGCAGTATTTT.

Points on this clone: One end of the junction fails to match germline, which may point to a read error. Written as DNA, the CDR3 is TGTGCCAGCAGCATAGGACTAGCGGGAGACGAGCAGTACTTC. Protein sequence: CASSIGLAGDEQYF. V and J are TRBV13 and TRBJ2-7; TRBD2 matches at 13 bases. Germline lookup yields CDR1 PRHDT and CDR2 FYEKMQ (reference sequence). The CDR3 covers 14 residues.